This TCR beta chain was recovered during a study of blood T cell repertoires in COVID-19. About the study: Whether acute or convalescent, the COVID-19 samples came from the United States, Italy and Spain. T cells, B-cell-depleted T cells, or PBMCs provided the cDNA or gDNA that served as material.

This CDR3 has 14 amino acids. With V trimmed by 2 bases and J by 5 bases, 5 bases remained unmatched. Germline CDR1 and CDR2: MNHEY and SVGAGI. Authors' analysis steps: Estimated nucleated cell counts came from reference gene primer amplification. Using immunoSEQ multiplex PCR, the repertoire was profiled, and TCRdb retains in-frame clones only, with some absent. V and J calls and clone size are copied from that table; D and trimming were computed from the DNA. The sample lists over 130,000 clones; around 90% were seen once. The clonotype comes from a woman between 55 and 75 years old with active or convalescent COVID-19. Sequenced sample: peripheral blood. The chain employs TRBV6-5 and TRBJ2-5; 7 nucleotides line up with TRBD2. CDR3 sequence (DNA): TGTGCCAGCAGTTACGGCGGGGGTTTGGAGACCCAGTACTTC. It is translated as CASSYGGGLETQYF.